This T cell receptor beta chain was recovered during a study of shared clonotypes between healthy human individuals. Using immunoSEQ multiplex PCR, the repertoire was profiled, and TCRdb retains in-frame clones only, with some absent. The table has 2.3 million or so clones, more than 85% seen once; the top ten hold 0.39%. Germline CDR1 SGHVS, CDR2 FNYEAQ. The CDR3 is made up of 17 amino acids. V was clipped by 5 bases and J by 4 bases, with 23 bases between them. The chain links TRBV7-6 to TRBJ1-2; D may be TRBD1 (5 bases). This TCR was sampled from a man aged 18 to 29 in good health. Some clones in this sample may be carry-over from other donors' samples. Input material: naive CD4+ T cells from PBMCs. This sample's subset: CD45RA+ positively selected. The DNA of the CDR3 is TGTGCCAGCAGCATTCTGGGGGGGATCTTACCCGCCTATGGCTACACCTTC. Its protein is CASSILGGILPAYGYTF.